This passage covers 2 T cell receptor beta chains from one sample sequenced in a study of blood T cell repertoires in COVID-19. Repertoires were generated with immunoSEQ multiplex PCR, while TCRdb's copy carries only in-frame clones and drops some. Counted here are 200,000 or so clones, more than 85% occurring once; the ten biggest clones make up roughly 2%. The sample consisted of peripheral blood. These TCRs come from a middle-aged man with active or convalescent COVID-19.

The chain recombines TRBV28 with TRBJ2-2; 10 bases map to TRBD1. V was pared by 7 bases and J by 1 base, with 18 bases of the junction left unmatched. Germline V gene sequence: CDR1 MDHEN, CDR2 SYDVKM. CDR3 size: 20 residues. CDR3: CASTGPGTGVAGVNTGELFF. The CDR3 region has the DNA TGTGCCAGCACCGGACCAGGGACAGGGGTGGCGGGGGTGAACACCGGGGAGCTGTTTTTT.

This chain links TRBV5-1 with TRBJ1-5; D is uncertain. The ends were cut back, 0 bases at V and 15 bases at J, with 13 bases in the middle. The CDR3 runs to 12 residues. Germline V CDR1 and CDR2: SGHRS, YFSETQ. CDR3 in DNA: TGCGCCAGCAGCTTGGAAGGAGCGCTCTGGCATTTT. Its protein is CASSLEGALWHF.